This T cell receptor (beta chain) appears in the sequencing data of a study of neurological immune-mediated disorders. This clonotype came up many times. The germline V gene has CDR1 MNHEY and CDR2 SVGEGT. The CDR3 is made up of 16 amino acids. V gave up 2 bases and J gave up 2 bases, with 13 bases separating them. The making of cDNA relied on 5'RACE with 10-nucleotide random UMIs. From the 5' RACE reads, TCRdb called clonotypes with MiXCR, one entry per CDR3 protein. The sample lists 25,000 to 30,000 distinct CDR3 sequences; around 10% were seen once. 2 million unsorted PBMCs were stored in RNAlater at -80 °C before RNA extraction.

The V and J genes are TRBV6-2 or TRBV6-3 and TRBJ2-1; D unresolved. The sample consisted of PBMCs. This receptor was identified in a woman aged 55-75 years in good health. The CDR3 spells CASSYTNLFPYNEQFF. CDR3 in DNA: TGTGCCAGCAGTTACACGAACTTGTTCCCCTACAATGAGCAGTTCTTC.